Sequencing of this TCR beta chain was carried out in a study of synovial regulatory T cells in juvenile arthritis. CDR3 length: 15 amino acids. No DNA has been recorded. Germline lookup yields CDR1 MNHNY and CDR2 SVGAGI (reference sequence). Using immunoSEQ multiplex PCR, the repertoire was profiled, and TCRdb retains in-frame clones only, with some absent. The sample table includes some 10,000 clones. This TCR was sampled from a donor aged 2-30 years with juvenile idiopathic arthritis. The sequenced material came from Treg cells from blood. Subset of the sample: remaining (HLA-DR-negative) circulating blood Treg cells. V and J are TRBV6-6 and TRBJ1-2. CDR3 amino acids: CASSYGPGTVYGYTF.